The 17 T cell receptor beta chains presented below share a single source sample, sequenced in a study of T cell changes during pregnancy in multiple sclerosis. The protocol was immunoSEQ multiplex PCR, while the TCRdb copy is restricted to in-frame clones and leaves out a portion. The sample lists approximately 60,000 clones; 93% were seen once. This material consisted of CD4+ T cells from peripheral blood mononuclear cells, taken before pregnancy. The receptor set was obtained from a female donor with multiple sclerosis, enrolled in a pregnancy study.

This sequence joins TRBV7-9 and TRBJ2-4; perhaps TRBD2 as D (6 bases). This CDR3 spans 13 amino acids. Trimming left V 4 bases short and J 6 bases short, with 10 bases between. Germline assignment: CDR1 SEHNR and CDR2 FQNEAQ (reference sequence). The CDR3 reads CASSYGGANIQYF. CDR3 in DNA: TGTGCCAGCAGCTACGGAGGGGCAAACATTCAGTACTTC.

The V and J genes are TRBV19 and TRBJ2-1; 11 positions agree with TRBD2. CDR1 is LNHDA and CDR2 is SQIVND in the germline V gene (reference sequence). With 1 base clipped from V and 0 bases from J, the junction kept 2 bases outside the gene matches. This CDR3 comprises 17 residues. The chain's CDR3 is CASSIGLAGYSYNEQFF. CDR3 in DNA: TGTGCCAGTAGTATAGGACTAGCGGGGTACTCCTACAATGAGCAGTTCTTC.

The genes are TRBV5-1 and TRBJ2-3; 10 bases align to TRBD1. Germline CDR1 reads SGHRS; CDR2 reads YFSETQ. J was trimmed by 4 bases and V by 4 bases; bases with no gene match: 3. The CDR3 sequence is 14 residues long. Written as DNA, the CDR3 is TGCGCCAGCAGCCTGGACAGGGGGGCAGATACGCAGTATTTT. This gives the protein CASSLDRGADTQYF.

V is TRBV9 and J is TRBJ1-5; 7 bases fit TRBD1. Germline V gene data show CDR1 as SGDLS and CDR2 as YYNGEE. Trimming at V came to 0 bases and at J to 4 bases, leaving 4 bases not matched to a gene. The CDR3 extends over 15 amino acids. The CDR3 DNA follows: TGTGCCAGCAGCGTAGGCGGGACAGAGAATCAGCCCCAGCATTTT. Protein: CASSVGGTENQPQHF.

V and J are TRBV11-3 and TRBJ2-1; 10 bases align to TRBD2. Germline V gene sequence: CDR1 SGHNT, CDR2 YENEEA. With V trimmed by 4 bases and J by 8 bases, 5 bases remained unmatched. This CDR3 region has 14 residues. CDR3 in DNA: TGTGCCAGCAGCTCGTTAGCGGGAGGCCATGAGCAGTTCTTC. Protein sequence: CASSSLAGGHEQFF. The variable domain in full, with the rest retrieved from reference TRBV11-3 and TRBJ2-1, is EAGVVQSPRYKIIEKKQPVAFWCNPISGHNTLYWYLQNLGQGPELLIRYENEEAVDDSQLPKDRFSAERLKGVDSTLKIQPAELGDSAVYLCASSSLAGGHEQFFGPGTRLTVL.

The chain recombines TRBV20-1 with TRBJ1-3; D remains ambiguous. CDR1 is DFQATT, CDR2 SNEGSKA, per germline (reference sequence). There are 11 residues in the CDR3. V lost 6 bases and J lost 7, with 10 bases in between. This chain's CDR3 is CSADDFNTIYF. The CDR3 DNA sequence: TGCAGTGCCGACGACTTTAACACCATATATTTT.

The chain links TRBV6-1 to TRBJ1-4; D is uncertain. Trimming cost V 5 bases and J 10 bases, with 8 bases left between them. The CDR3 is 11 residues long. From germline, CDR1 is MNHNS and CDR2 SASEGT. CDR3 sequence (DNA): TGTGCCAGCAGTCAGGAGGCAAAACTGTTTTTT. Protein sequence: CASSQEAKLFF.

The rearrangement joins TRBV12-5 to TRBJ2-3; the D gene is possibly TRBD2 (7 bases). In germline, CDR1 is LGHNT, CDR2 FRNRAP. V dropped 7 bases and J dropped 1 base, with 15 bases sitting between them. The CDR3 runs 15 residues. CDR3 sequence: CASAKGGAGTDTQYF. In DNA form, the CDR3 reads TGTGCTAGTGCCAAGGGGGGGGCAGGCACAGATACGCAGTATTTT.

This sequence joins TRBV19 and TRBJ1-2, with D maybe TRBD1 (5 bases). The germline CDR1 and CDR2 sequences are LNHDA and SQIVND (reference sequence). The length of the CDR3 is 12 residues. V was shortened by 10 bases and J by 8 bases, with 17 bases between the two germline ends. CDR3 coding DNA: TGTGCCACCCCCAGGGAAGCGGGGGGCTACACCTTC. Translation gives CATPREAGGYTF.

The chain carries TRBV2 and TRBJ2-2, with TRBD2 as a possible D gene (5 bases). CDR1 SNHLY and CDR2 FYNNEI come from the germline V gene. The ends were cut back, 6 bases at V and 4 bases at J, with 15 bases in the middle. The CDR3 contains 15 residues. The CDR3 DNA reads TGTGCCAGCAGGGGTGCTGGGAGTGGCACCGGGGAGCTGTTTTTT. Its protein product is CASRGAGSGTGELFF. The complete variable domain, with remaining parts taken from reference TRBV2 and TRBJ2-2, reads EPEVTQTPSHQVTQMGQEVILRCVPISNHLYFYWYRQILGQKVEFLVSFYNNEISEKSEIFDDQFSVERPDGSNFTLKIRSTKLEDSAMYFCASRGAGSGTGELFFGEGSRLTVL.

The V and J genes are TRBV19 and TRBJ1-5; D gene uncertain. V lost 9 bases to trimming and J lost 2 bases, with 17 bases between them. CDR3 length: 15 residues. In germline, CDR1 is LNHDA, CDR2 SQIVND (reference sequence). As DNA, the CDR3 is TGTGCCAGCTCCTTGGGAGGGTTGGGCAATCAGCCCCAGCATTTT. This gives the protein CASSLGGLGNQPQHF.

The V and J genes are TRBV19 and TRBJ1-4, with 7 bases aligning to TRBD1. Trimming removed 2 bases from V and 5 bases from J; junction bases left unmatched: 5. The CDR3 is 15 amino acids. From germline, CDR1 is LNHDA and CDR2 SQIVND (reference sequence). CDR3 nucleotide sequence: TGTGCCAGTAGTATAACGACAGGGCTAAATGAAAAACTGTTTTTT. This codes for CASSITTGLNEKLFF.

J is TRBJ2-5 and V is TRBV14, with 10 nucleotides matching TRBD1. CDR1 is SGHDN, CDR2 FVKESK, per germline. V was pared by 4 bases and J by 5 bases, with 7 bases of the junction left unmatched. This CDR3 spans 15 amino acids. This CDR3 reads CASSLDRGLMETQYF. The CDR3 nucleotides are TGTGCCAGCAGCCTTGACAGGGGGCTTATGGAGACCCAGTACTTC.

V and J are TRBV6-4 and TRBJ1-3; D not resolved. Germline CDR1 is MRHNA and CDR2 is SNTAGT. The CDR3 has 20 residues. The V gene lost 6 bases and the J gene lost 0 bases, with 27 bases spanning the gap. The CDR3 here is CASRIRFRRSYVNSGNTIYF. In DNA, the CDR3 is TGTGCCAGCAGGATTAGGTTCAGGCGCTCCTATGTAAACTCTGGAAACACCATATATTTT.

This chain joins TRBV7-9 and TRBJ2-5; the match to TRBD2 covers 8 bases. V shed 6 bases, J shed 1 base, and the junction held 7 bases outside the gene matches. The CDR3 sequence is 15 residues long. The germline CDR1 and CDR2 sequences are SEHNR and FQNEAQ (reference sequence). This CDR3 is CASSFWTSLQETQYF. The CDR3 nucleotides are TGTGCCAGCAGTTTTTGGACTAGCCTCCAAGAGACCCAGTACTTC.

This rearrangement joins TRBV5-1 to TRBJ2-1; TRBD1 agrees at 7 bases. This CDR3 is 14 amino acids long. J lost 5 bases, V lost 2 bases, and 4 bases had no gene match. The germline V gene encodes CDR1 SGHRS and CDR2 YFSETQ. For the CDR3, the DNA is TGCGCCAGCAGCTTAGCGAGGGGGCACAATGAGCAGTTCTTC. Its translation is CASSLARGHNEQFF.

The chain recombines TRBV2 with TRBJ2-3, with D possibly being TRBD1 (5 bases). Trimming took off 7 bases at V and 3 bases at J, with 26 bases between the two ends. This CDR3 is built from 18 residues. Per the germline V gene, CDR1 is SNHLY and CDR2 is FYNNEI. CDR3 loop: CASIKTPLDRGGTDTQYF. As DNA, the CDR3 is TGTGCCAGCATTAAAACCCCCCTCGATAGGGGTGGGACAGATACGCAGTATTTT.